These 18 T cell receptor beta chains were all obtained from the same sample, sequenced in a study of breast tumors, draining lymph nodes, adjacent tissues. TCRdb reprocessed the multiplex PCR reads via MiXCR and lists one record per CDR3 protein. The profile shows 270,000 or so distinct CDR3 sequences, around 30% of them singletons. Samples came from axillary lymph nodes draining the breast cancer. Sequenced material: axillary lymph node tissue. All receptors come from a female donor with breast cancer. Some clones in this sample may be carry-over from other donors' samples.

The genes are TRBV18 and TRBJ2-7; D assignment may be TRBD1 or TRBD2 (7 bases each). The CDR3 runs to 15 residues. Trimming removed 4 bases from V and 2 bases from J, with 15 bases in between. Germline V gene lookup returns CDR1 KGHSH and CDR2 LQKENI. The CDR3 nucleotides are TGTGCCAGCTCACTAACCAGGGGGGGAACCTACGAGCAGTACTTC. Its translation is CASSLTRGGTYEQYF.

This clonotype showed up many times. The CDR3 region has the DNA TGTGCCAGCAGCGTAGAGGGCTTCCAAGAGACCCAGTACTTC. Amino acid sequence: CASSVEGFQETQYF. The chain couples TRBV9 to TRBJ2-5; D not resolved. V lost 0 bases to trimming and J lost 1 base, with 7 bases between them. CDR1 is SGDLS and CDR2 is YYNGEE in the germline V gene. The CDR3 sequence is 14 residues long.

This clonotype was observed a few times. The chain combines TRBV29-1 with TRBJ2-5, with 9 bases matching TRBD1. Germline-derived CDR1 and CDR2 are SQVTM and ANQGSEA. This CDR3 has 14 amino acids. V was clipped by 6 bases and J by 4 bases; unmatched bases: 9. The CDR3 reads CSVRTGEDSETQYF. As DNA, the CDR3 is TGCAGCGTCCGGACAGGGGAAGATTCAGAGACCCAGTACTTC.

This clonotype occurred many times. The chain links TRBV11-3 to TRBJ2-3; no reliable D call. CDR1 SGHNT and CDR2 YENEEA come from the germline V gene. The length of the CDR3 is 13 residues. Trimming stripped 0 bases from V and 5 bases from J, with 6 bases between. This CDR3 reads CASSLESGDTQYF. In DNA form, the CDR3 reads TGTGCCAGCAGCTTAGAATCAGGAGATACGCAGTATTTT.

The sample holds many counts of this clonotype. The CDR3 bases are TGTGCCAGCATTAACTACCCGAACACCGGGGAGCTGTTTTTT. It translates to CASINYPNTGELFF. The chain combines TRBV12-3 or TRBV12-4 with TRBJ2-2; no clear D. The CDR3 has 14 residues. V dropped 7 bases and J dropped 0 bases, with 9 bases sitting between them.

This clonotype was picked up many times. A much more abundant neighbour one base away suggests this may be a read error. This chain links TRBV6-2 or TRBV6-3 with TRBJ2-2, with D uncertain. CDR1 is MNHEY, CDR2 SVGEGT, per germline. The CDR3 consists of 12 residues. The ends were cut back, 2 bases at V and 4 bases at J, with 2 bases in the middle. This CDR3 is CASSYTTGELFF. CDR3 coding DNA: TGTGCCAGCAGTTACACCACCGGGGAGCTGTTTTTT.

This clonotype showed up many times. This chain uses TRBV12-3 or TRBV12-4 with TRBJ1-4, with D possibly TRBD1 on 6 matching bases. The V gene lost 5 bases and the J gene lost 5 bases, with 9 bases spanning the gap. This CDR3 region has 13 residues. This CDR3 reads CASSVTGNEKLFF. CDR3 sequence (DNA): TGTGCCAGCAGTGTGACAGGAAATGAAAAACTGTTTTTT.

A word on this clonotype: Since a much larger clone is just one base distant, this may be a read error. The genes are TRBV20-1 and TRBJ2-1; D tentatively reads TRBD1 or TRBD2 (5 bases each). CDR1 is DFQATT, CDR2 SNEGSKA, per germline (reference sequence). The V and J ends lost 6 bases and 6 bases respectively, with 21 bases between them. This CDR3 contains 15 residues. CDR3 in amino acids: CSAKGTAAIPNEQFF. The CDR3 DNA sequence: TGCAGTGCAAAGGGGACGGCCGCGATCCCCAATGAGCAGTTCTTC.

The rearrangement uses TRBV10-3 and TRBJ1-2, with a possible D match to TRBD1 (5 bases). The V and J ends lost 7 bases and 4 bases respectively, with 16 bases between them. In germline, CDR1 is ENHRY, CDR2 SYGVKD. The length of the CDR3 is 14 residues. The CDR3 is CAIKGTSGAYGYTF. The CDR3 DNA reads TGTGCCATCAAGGGGACTAGCGGGGCCTATGGCTACACCTTC.

The V gene is TRBV7-9, the J gene TRBJ2-4; D gene unclear. CDR1 and CDR2 (germline): SEHNR, FQNEAQ (reference sequence). Trimming cost V 5 bases and J 4 bases, with 15 bases left between them. This CDR3 has 15 amino acids. This chain's CDR3 is CASSPKWRTKNIQYF. DNA for the CDR3: TGTGCCAGCAGCCCAAAGTGGAGAACAAAAAACATTCAGTACTTC.

This clonotype came up many times. The V and J genes are TRBV6-4 and TRBJ2-2; tentatively, D is TRBD1 (6 bases). Germline values: CDR1 MRHNA, CDR2 SNTAGT. The CDR3 is 14 amino acids. V was pared by 5 bases and J by 3 bases, with 10 bases between. The CDR3 coding sequence is TGTGCCAGCAGTACCGACAGGTACACCGGGGAGCTGTTTTTT. This gives the protein CASSTDRYTGELFF.

With respect to this clonotype: Just one base apart from a much larger clone, this may be a read error. V and J are TRBV6-9 and TRBJ2-5; TRBD1 matches at 8 bases. The CDR3 sequence is 18 residues long. CDR1 and CDR2 (germline): MNHGY, SVAAGI. CDR3 nucleotides: TGTGCCAGCAGTTACTCGCCTTCCCGGACAGGGAGACAAGAGGCCCAGTACTTC. It specifies CASSYSPSRTGRQEAQYF.

This clonotype was seen only a few times. J is TRBJ1-1 and V is TRBV20-1; D gene ambiguous. This CDR3 spans 14 amino acids. Trimming removed 0 bases at V and 0 bases at J, with 8 bases between. Germline-derived CDR1 and CDR2 are DFQATT and SNEGSKA (reference sequence). The CDR3 reads CSARDRELNTEAFF. The CDR3 DNA reads TGCAGTGCTAGAGATCGGGAACTGAACACTGAAGCTTTCTTT.

In the case of this clonotype: Compared with germline, one end of the junction differs, possibly owing to a read error. The rearrangement joins TRBV28 to TRBJ2-3, with a possible D match to TRBD2 (5 bases). The CDR3 totals 12 residues. Germline CDR1 reads MDHEN; CDR2 reads SYDVKM. The CDR3 DNA reads TGTGCCAGCAGCCCTAGCACAGATACGCGGTATTTT. Encoded protein: CASSPSTDTRYF. Combining the CDR3 with reference TRBV28 and TRBJ2-3 gives the whole variable domain DVKVTQSSRYLVKRTGEKVFLECVQDMDHENMFWYRQDPGLGLRLIYFSYDVKMKEKGDIPEGYSVSREKKERFSLILESASTNQTSMYLCASSPSTDTRYFGPGTRLTVL.

This clonotype was recorded at least ten times. V usage is TRBV5-1 and J usage is TRBJ2-1; the D is unclear. This CDR3 has 13 residues. CDR1 SGHRS and CDR2 YFSETQ come from the germline V gene. With 0 bases removed from V and 8 bases from J, the gap between germline ends came to 9 bases. The CDR3 loop is CASSLVRYHEQFF. The CDR3 DNA is TGCGCCAGCAGCTTGGTTCGGTATCATGAGCAGTTCTTC.

Many counts were recorded for this clonotype. Here the CDR3 DNA reads TGTGCCAGCAGCCAAGATAAGGGTAACGAGCAGTACTTC. Translating gives CASSQDKGNEQYF. V usage is TRBV4-2 and J usage is TRBJ2-7; D is uncertain. From germline, CDR1 is LGHNA and CDR2 YNFKEQ. The V and J ends lost 0 bases and 5 bases respectively, with 8 bases between them. This CDR3 comprises 13 residues.

A word on this clonotype: Given a much more abundant clone one base away, this may be a read error. This rearrangement joins TRBV28 to TRBJ1-2; D is ambiguous. CDR1 MDHEN and CDR2 SYDVKM come from the germline V gene. V was clipped by 6 bases and J by 5 bases, with 10 bases between them. The CDR3 covers 12 residues. As DNA, the CDR3 is TGTGCCAGCAGACACACCGCGTATGGCTACACCTTC. Its translation is CASRHTAYGYTF.

Comment on this clonotype: Compared with germline, one end of the junction differs, possibly owing to a read error. This CDR3 is CTWTPPGHYGELFF. The CDR3 bases are TGTACCTGGACCCCTCCGGGACACTACGGGGAGCTGTTTTTT. V gene TRBV30 combines with J gene TRBJ2-2; perhaps TRBD1 as D (6 bases). The germline CDR1 and CDR2 sequences are GTSNPN and SVGIG (reference sequence). The CDR3 is 14 residues long.